These T cell receptor beta chains were read from a single sample in a study of human T cells and chemical hapten exposure. Via MiXCR, TCRdb re-called the RACE reads, giving one row per CDR3 protein. The sample contains 85,000 or so distinct CDR3 sequences, approximately 11% of which appear only once. The sample in question was whole blood, obtained in connection with sensitization to the hapten diphenylcyclopropenone (DPC). The source is a woman aged 45-65 years with alopecia areata. Some clones in this sample may be carry-over from other donors' samples. The CDR3 runs from the conserved cysteine through the conserved F or W. The D gene is left open where the match is weak. The size of a clone is reported for some rows only, either as once, few or many, or as a class for expanded clones.

cdr3_nt	cdr3_aa	d_call	v_call	j_call	clone_size
TGTGCCAGCACCAAGGTTCCGGGACAGAATAATCAGCCCCAGCATTTT	CASTKVPGQNNQPQHF	TRBD1	TRBV2	TRBJ1-5	many
TGTGCCAGCAGTGAACGAAGTCAGCCCCAGCATTTT	CASSERSQPQHF	NA	TRBV6-1	TRBJ1-5	many
TGTGCCAGCAGTGGAGTAAATAGCAATCAGCCCCAGCATTTT	CASSGVNSNQPQHF	NA	TRBV6-6	TRBJ1-5	many
TGTGCCAGCAGCCAGCAGAAGGGGTACCGAGAAGCTTTCTTT	CASSQQKGYREAFF	NA	TRBV5-4	TRBJ1-1	NA
TGTGCCAGCAGTTACCTAGGCTCTGGGGCCAACGTCCTGACTTTC	CASSYLGSGANVLTF	NA	TRBV5-5	TRBJ2-6	few
TGCGCCAGCAGCTCCGGACACTTAGCCAAAAACATTCAGTACTTC	CASSSGHLAKNIQYF	NA	TRBV5-1	TRBJ2-4	NA
TGTGCCAGCAGCAGATTCTCTGGGGCCAACGTCCTGACTTTC	CASSRFSGANVLTF	NA	TRBV27	TRBJ2-6	NA
TGTGCCAGCAGCCCCCTGGGGGTCCCGGAGGCCAAAAACATTCAGTACTTC	CASSPLGVPEAKNIQYF	NA	TRBV11-2	TRBJ2-4	few
TGCAGTGCTAGAAGCTCTCGGGGACGCTCTTCAGATACGCAGTATTTT	CSARSSRGRSSDTQYF	NA	TRBV20-1	TRBJ2-3	few
TGCGCCAGCAGCTCCCGGGGTGTCAGGAGGAGCACAGATACGCAGTATTTT	CASSSRGVRRSTDTQYF	NA	TRBV5-1	TRBJ2-3	NA
TGCGCCAGCAGCCAACTAGCGGGGGGCCTTCTAGCCAAAAACATTCAGTACTTC	CASSQLAGGLLAKNIQYF	TRBD2	TRBV4-1	TRBJ2-4	few
TGTGCCAGCAGCCACGCGGAAAGGGACACCGGGGAGCTGTTTTTT	CASSHAERDTGELFF	NA	TRBV4-2	TRBJ2-2	NA